This TCR beta chain originates from a study of neurological immune-mediated disorders. General study findings and limits: Patients with HTLV-1-associated myelopathy showed the most TCR clonal expansion. Those with multiple sclerosis showed the least, falling below healthy controls. Private repertoires in all groups were suggested by the absence of shared CDR3 amino acid sequences among expanded clones across subjects.

V was cut by 4 bases and J by 5 bases, with 19 bases left in between. This CDR3 comprises 16 residues. Per germline, CDR1 SGHRS and CDR2 YFSETQ. Source material was 2 million unsorted PBMCs, stored at -80 °C in RNAlater. This clonotype came up many times. Its cognate antigen is unknown. TCRdb reprocessed the 5' RACE reads with MiXCR, giving one entry per CDR3 protein. The sample holds tens of thousands of distinct CDR3 sequences, approximately 10% seen once. The chain couples TRBV5-1 to TRBJ2-1; D gene uncertain. The sequenced material came from PBMCs. The origin of this receptor is a man in his forties or fifties in good health. The CDR3 DNA is TGCGCCAGCAGCCCGAGTACGGATATTGCGCACAATGAGCAGTTCTTC. This translates into CASSPSTDIAHNEQFF.